This T cell receptor (beta chain) stems from a study of CD8 T cells in Susac syndrome. About the research overall: When their blood was taken, the Susac syndrome patients had either not yet had any therapy, were taking corticosteroids, or were taking intravenous immunoglobulin alone.

Per the germline V gene, CDR1 is MRHNA and CDR2 is SNTAGT. This CDR3 has 12 residues. Broader study findings: The authors found no clonal expansion in Susac syndrome CD4+ T cell repertoires.

Random hexamers served to reverse transcribe about 0.5 to 1 ug RNA. From the immunoSEQ multiplex PCR reads, TCRdb called clonotypes with MiXCR, one entry per CDR3 protein. This table holds 150,000 to 190,000 distinct CDR3 sequences, 85% to 95% found once. About this clonotype: As yet, its antigen is unknown. Mismatch with germline at one junction end may stem from a read error.

High-throughput TCR beta sequencing covered peripheral CD8+ and CD4+ T cells. FACS enriched CD8+ TEMRA cells, while bulk CD8+ and CD4+ were negatively isolated. Sequencing input: CD4+ T cells from PBMCs. V is TRBV6-4 and J is TRBJ2-2; tentatively, D is TRBD2 (5 bases). The TCR originated in a human donor with Susac syndrome. The CDR3 DNA follows: TGTGCCAGCAGTGAGGGAACCGGGGAGCTGGTTTTT. It yields the protein CASSEGTGELVF.